This T cell receptor beta chain was captured by sequencing in a study of blood T cell repertoires in COVID-19. Background on the study: Samples representing acute and convalescent COVID-19 were sourced from the United States, Italy and Spain. In each case, the material was cDNA or gDNA derived from T cells, B-cell-depleted T cells, or PBMCs.

The CDR3 contains 13 residues. Germline V CDR1 and CDR2: MNHEY, SMNVEV (reference sequence). V lost 4 bases and J lost 3, with 9 bases in between. Sequencing used immunoSEQ multiplex PCR; TCRdb keeps in-frame clones, though not all of them. The profile shows roughly 120,000 clones, 80% to 90% of them singletons. Material for sequencing was peripheral blood. The rearrangement joins TRBV27 to TRBJ1-2; no reliable D call. This TCR was sampled from a woman aged 45-65 years with active or convalescent COVID-19. This CDR3 reads CASSYTPYYGYTF. In nucleotides, the CDR3 is TGTGCCAGCAGTTATACTCCCTACTATGGCTACACCTTC.